This TCR beta chain originates from a study of control samples from healthy donors and cancer patients (TCRdb year 2020). The method was the immunoSEQ multiplex PCR assay. TCRdb took over this immuneACCESS table, retaining in-frame rearrangements with V and J assigned. Such tables are incomplete; in checked studies, under half of the missing clones stem from an unresolved V gene, and the remainder is unexplained. The sample yields 70,000 to 90,000 clones; just under 95% were counted once. In total, the top ten clones hold around 4.9% of the sample. The germline V gene (reference sequence) yields MNHNY for CDR1 and SVGAGI for CDR2. Here V drops 10 bases and J drops 4 bases, and the junction holds 16 bases not matched to any gene. Including the terminal cysteine and phenylalanine, the CDR3 comprises 16 residues. This entry keeps only the CDR3 DNA: 48 bases, framed from base 1. In regard to this clone: Its target antigen remains unknown. Nothing much larger sits one base from this clone, and base qualities are not available.

The source material was blood. The clonotype originates from a woman between 18 and 30 years old in good health. This sequence uses TRBV6-6 and TRBJ2-3; TRBD2 aligns with 8 central bases. The CDR3: CATLPDPAGVADTQYF. The sequence in DNA is TGTGCCACCCTCCCGGATCCAGCGGGAGTCGCAGATACGCAGTATTTT.